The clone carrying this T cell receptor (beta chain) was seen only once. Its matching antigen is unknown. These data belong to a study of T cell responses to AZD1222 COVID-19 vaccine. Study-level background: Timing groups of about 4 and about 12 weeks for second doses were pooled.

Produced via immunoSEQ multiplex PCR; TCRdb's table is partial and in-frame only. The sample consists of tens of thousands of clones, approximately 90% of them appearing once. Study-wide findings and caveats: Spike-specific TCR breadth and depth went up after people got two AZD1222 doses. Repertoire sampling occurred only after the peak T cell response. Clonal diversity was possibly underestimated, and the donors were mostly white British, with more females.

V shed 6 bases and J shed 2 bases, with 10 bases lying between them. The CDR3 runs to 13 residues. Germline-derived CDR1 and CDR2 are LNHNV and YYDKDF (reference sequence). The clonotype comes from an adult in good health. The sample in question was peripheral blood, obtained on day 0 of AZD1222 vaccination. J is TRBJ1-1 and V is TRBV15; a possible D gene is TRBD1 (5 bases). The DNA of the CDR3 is TGTGCCACCAGAGAGGGGCCTAACACTGAAGCTTTCTTT. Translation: CATREGPNTEAFF.